What follows are 26 T cell receptor beta chains derived from one specimen sequenced in a study of beta chain features in type 1 diabetes. The sequenced template was cDNA made from the entire isolated RNA. Repertoires were generated with immunoSEQ multiplex PCR, while TCRdb's copy carries only in-frame clones and drops some. Among around 500,000 clones, about 29% were seen once, and the ten largest hold almost 0.065%. The sample was naive CD4+ T cells from blood. The source of these receptors is a man aged 18 to 29 in good health.

This chain connects TRBV7-9 to TRBJ1-1; D unresolved. This CDR3 spans 11 amino acids. Per the germline V gene, CDR1 is SEHNR and CDR2 is FQNEAQ (reference sequence). Trimming removed 7 bases from V and 3 bases from J, with 6 bases in between. The CDR3 is CASTPDTEAFF. The CDR3 DNA is TGTGCCAGCACGCCGGACACTGAAGCTTTCTTT.

V gene TRBV7-2 combines with J gene TRBJ2-5; D unclear. CDR1 SGHTA and CDR2 FQGNSA come from the germline V gene. Trimming left V 5 bases short and J 2 bases short, with 9 bases between. The CDR3 runs 13 residues. The CDR3: CASSPRFQETQYF. In DNA, the CDR3 is TGTGCCAGCAGCCCGCGGTTTCAAGAGACCCAGTACTTC.

CDR3 DNA: TGTGCCAGCAGCCAAGATTCTAGGACAGAAGTTCCCTACGAGCAGTACTTC. This translates into CASSQDSRTEVPYEQYF. V gene TRBV4-2 combines with J gene TRBJ2-7, with D tentatively TRBD1 (6 bases). V lost 0 bases, J lost 2 bases, and 17 bases lay in between. CDR1 and CDR2 (germline): LGHNA, YNFKEQ. This CDR3 contains 17 residues.

The CDR3 DNA reads TGTGCCAGCAGTGATACCCCGAGGGAGCAGTTCTTC. It yields the protein CASSDTPREQFF. The rearrangement joins TRBV6-1 to TRBJ2-1; no firm D call. Germline CDR1 reads MNHNS; CDR2 reads SASEGT. The ends were cut back, 3 bases at V and 10 bases at J, with 10 bases in the middle. The CDR3 is 12 amino acids.

The rearrangement links TRBV14 to TRBJ2-7; 10 bases are a match to TRBD2. The length of the CDR3 is 15 residues. From germline, CDR1 is SGHDN and CDR2 FVKESK. J lost 3 bases, V lost 3 bases, and 5 bases had no gene match. DNA of the CDR3: TGTGCCAGCAGCCAGCTAGCGGGAGCGATCTACGAGCAGTACTTC. It specifies CASSQLAGAIYEQYF.

A remark on this clone: Other DNA sequences from this sample encode an identical CDR3 as well. The chain is built from TRBV14 and TRBJ2-3; tentative D call: TRBD2 (5 bases). The V gene lost 6 bases and the J gene lost 1 base, with 11 bases spanning the gap. The CDR3 spans 14 residues. Germline CDR1 SGHDN, CDR2 FVKESK. The CDR3 nucleotides are TGTGCCAGCAGTCGCCGGGGTCGCACAGATACGCAGTATTTT. It encodes CASSRRGRTDTQYF.

This clone is a singleton in its sample. CDR3 bases: TGCGCCAGCAGGGGACTAGCGGGAGCCGCCGGGGAGCTGTTTTTT. This codes for CASRGLAGAAGELFF. J is TRBJ2-2 and V is TRBV5-1; 14 positions match TRBD2. The V and J ends lost 5 bases and 6 bases, in that order; junction bases with no gene match: 3. The germline gives CDR1 SGHRS, CDR2 YFSETQ. The CDR3 is 15 residues long.

This rearrangement joins TRBV25-1 to TRBJ2-1; TRBD2 matches at 10 bases. V trimming: 4 bases; J trimming: 10 bases; junction bases outside the gene matches: 7. The CDR3 sequence is 14 residues long. Germline loops: CDR1 MGHDK, CDR2 SYGVNS. Here the CDR3 DNA reads TGTGCCAGCAGTGTAGCGGGAGGCGGAGGGGAGCAGTTCTTC. Protein product: CASSVAGGGGEQFF. Looking up the rest from reference TRBV25-1 and TRBJ2-1 gives the full variable domain: EADIYQTPRYLVIGTGKKITLECSQTMGHDKMYWYQQDPGMELHLIHYSYGVNSTEKGDLSSESTVSRIRTEHFPLTLESARPSHTSQYLCASSVAGGGGEQFFGPGTRLTVL.

CDR3 in amino acids: CAEKRGRANYYGYTF. As DNA, the CDR3 is TGTGCCGAAAAAAGAGGCAGGGCCAACTACTATGGCTACACCTTC. The chain couples TRBV30 to TRBJ1-2; a possible D gene is TRBD1 (5 bases). This CDR3 spans 15 amino acids. CDR1 is GTSNPN and CDR2 is SVGIG in the germline V gene (reference sequence). V was shortened by 8 bases and J by 3 bases, with 22 bases between the two germline ends.

V is TRBV5-1 and J is TRBJ2-4; D remains unclear. With 4 bases removed from V and 5 bases from J, the gap between germline ends came to 13 bases. Germline CDR1 is SGHRS and CDR2 is YFSETQ. This CDR3 region has 14 residues. In nucleotides, the CDR3 is TGCGCCAGCAGCGTTGTTGGACGGGAAAACATTCAGTACTTC. Protein sequence: CASSVVGRENIQYF.

The chain carries TRBV4-3 and TRBJ2-1; D is uncertain. This CDR3 region has 14 residues. Germline V gene lookup returns CDR1 LGHNA and CDR2 YSLEER. V was pared by 2 bases and J by 6 bases, with 11 bases between. The CDR3 reads CASSQLRDLNEQFF. Written as DNA, the CDR3 is TGCGCCAGCAGCCAACTCCGAGATCTCAATGAGCAGTTCTTC.

J is TRBJ2-4 and V is TRBV29-1; a weak D match, TRBD1 (6 bases). Germline V CDR1 and CDR2: SQVTM, ANQGSEA. The CDR3 runs to 13 residues. Trimming removed 7 bases from V and 3 bases from J, with 13 bases in between. CDR3 residues: CSGSTGNKNIQYF. The CDR3 nucleotides read TGCAGCGGATCGACAGGAAACAAAAACATTCAGTACTTC.

The chain joins TRBV29-1 to TRBJ2-1, with D unclear. The CDR3 totals 11 residues. CDR1 and CDR2 from the germline V gene are SQVTM and ANQGSEA. V was trimmed by 0 bases and J by 9 bases, leaving 6 bases between them. The CDR3, as DNA: TGCAGCGTTGAAGAGGGCAGTGAGCAGTTCTTC. This codes for CSVEEGSEQFF.

This clone was seen only a few times. The chain links TRBV11-2 to TRBJ2-5; D gene uncertain. CDR1 is SGHAT, CDR2 FQNNGV, per germline. CDR3 size: 15 residues. Trimming removed 5 bases at V and 1 base at J, with 14 bases between. The CDR3 sequence: CASSPRRQSQETQYF. CDR3 DNA: TGTGCCAGCAGCCCCCGCCGGCAGAGCCAAGAGACCCAGTACTTC.

V and J are TRBV27 and TRBJ2-5, with a tentative D call TRBD2 (6 bases). The germline V gene encodes CDR1 MNHEY and CDR2 SMNVEV (reference sequence). The CDR3 spans 14 residues. V dropped 6 bases and J dropped 4 bases, with 15 bases sitting between them. DNA for the CDR3: TGTGCCAGCAGGCCCTCTTGGAGGGGAGAGACCCAGTACTTC. Translation gives CASRPSWRGETQYF.

The chain carries TRBV29-1 and TRBJ2-5; a possible D gene is TRBD2 (5 bases). The J call may be in error: the DNA end matches TRBJ2-7 better. CDR1 is SQVTM and CDR2 is ANQGSEA in the germline V gene. This CDR3 has 14 amino acids. The DNA of the CDR3 is TGCAGCGTGACCCCTGGCGGGTTCTCCTACGAGCAGTACTTC. It codes for CSVTPGGFSYEQYF.

The rearrangement joins TRBV7-2 to TRBJ2-2; TRBD2 matches 10 bases. The germline V gene encodes CDR1 SGHTA and CDR2 FQGNSA. There are 16 residues in the CDR3. Trimming cost V 0 bases and J 4 bases; bases outside gene matches: 2. The CDR3 DNA follows: TGTGCCAGCAGCTTAGCCCGACTAGCGGGCACCGGGGAGCTGTTTTTT. Encoded protein: CASSLARLAGTGELFF.

Notes on this clone: The same CDR3 can be traced to other DNA sequences in this sample. The chain links TRBV30 to TRBJ1-5; TRBD1 is a possible D gene (5 bases). Trimming removed 3 bases at V and 4 bases at J, with 7 bases between. This CDR3 has 12 amino acids. Germline-derived CDR1 and CDR2 are GTSNPN and SVGIG (reference sequence). CDR3 sequence (DNA): TGTGCCTGGAGCGCAGGGAATCAGCCCCAGCATTTT. Its translation: CAWSAGNQPQHF. Supplemented by reference TRBV30 and TRBJ1-5, the full variable domain reads SQTIHQWPATLVQPVGSPLSLECTVEGTSNPNLYWYRQAAGRGLQLLFYSVGIGQISSEVPQNLSASRPQDRQFILSSKKLLLSDSGFYLCAWSAGNQPQHFGDGTRLSIL.

This clone was seen only a few times. The chain couples TRBV5-5 to TRBJ2-3, with D possibly being TRBD2 (6 bases). This CDR3 comprises 14 residues. Trimming took off 2 bases at V and 8 bases at J, with 15 bases between the two ends. Germline CDR1 SGHKS, CDR2 YYEKEE (reference sequence). CDR3 in DNA: TGTGCCAGCAGCTTCCTGGAGGGGCACGCTACGCAGTATTTT. Residues: CASSFLEGHATQYF.

This clone was seen only a few times. The chain links TRBV5-1 to TRBJ2-2; 8 bases map to TRBD2. V dropped 4 bases and J dropped 5; count of bases not matched to a gene: 7. The CDR3 is 15 amino acids. The germline gives CDR1 SGHRS, CDR2 YFSETQ. The CDR3 loop is CASSVAGGSTGELFF. The CDR3 DNA reads as TGCGCCAGCAGCGTGGCGGGAGGTAGTACCGGGGAGCTGTTTTTT.

This clone occurred a few times. This chain uses TRBV7-9 with TRBJ2-1; 10 bases map to TRBD2. Per germline, CDR1 SEHNR and CDR2 FQNEAQ (reference sequence). After removal of 6 bases from V and 7 bases from J, the junction contained 9 bases not matched to a gene. This CDR3 comprises 15 residues. CDR3 loop: CASSRILAGNNEQFF. In DNA form, the CDR3 reads TGTGCCAGCAGTAGGATACTAGCGGGAAATAATGAGCAGTTCTTC.

This clone turned up a few times. The chain joins TRBV14 to TRBJ2-3; the D gene could be TRBD1 or TRBD2 (6 bases each). CDR3 size: 16 residues. V lost 7 bases and J 4 bases, leaving 21 bases between the germline ends. Germline V gene sequence: CDR1 SGHDN, CDR2 FVKESK. The CDR3 nucleotides are TGTGCCAGCACATATACCGGGAGAGGGGGAGCAGATACGCAGTATTTT. It translates to CASTYTGRGGADTQYF.

This clone occurred a few times. The rearrangement links TRBV2 to TRBJ1-2; the match to TRBD1 covers 8 bases. The V gene end was trimmed by 2 bases and the J gene end by 8 bases; junction bases not matched to a gene: 4. The CDR3 has 13 amino acids. Germline CDR1 is SNHLY and CDR2 is FYNNEI. The CDR3 loop is CASSEQGAGGYTF. CDR3 coding DNA: TGTGCCAGCAGTGAACAGGGGGCGGGAGGCTACACCTTC.

The V and J genes are TRBV7-2 and TRBJ2-7; TRBD1 matches at 9 bases. V was pared by 5 bases and J by 5 bases, with 13 bases of the junction left unmatched. Germline assignment: CDR1 SGHTA and CDR2 FQGNSA. The CDR3 has 16 residues. CDR3 coding DNA: TGTGCCAGCAGCCCATCGACCGGGACAGGGAGGGACGAGCAGTACTTC. Its translation: CASSPSTGTGRDEQYF.

The chain links TRBV2 to TRBJ2-3; D is tentatively TRBD1 or TRBD2 (6 bases each). With 3 bases removed from V and 5 bases from J, the gap between germline ends came to 12 bases. Germline values: CDR1 SNHLY, CDR2 FYNNEI. The CDR3 contains 14 residues. CDR3 sequence reads: CASSDVQGGDTQYF. CDR3 nucleotides: TGTGCCAGCAGTGACGTACAGGGAGGAGATACGCAGTATTTT.

The rearrangement joins TRBV29-1 to TRBJ2-3; D gene unclear. The CDR3 runs 13 residues. V was clipped by 4 bases and J by 4 bases, with 12 bases between them. The germline gives CDR1 SQVTM, CDR2 ANQGSEA. CDR3 DNA sequence: TGCAGCGTTGGGCCCCGGCTCGCAGATACGCAGTATTTT. Its protein product is CSVGPRLADTQYF.